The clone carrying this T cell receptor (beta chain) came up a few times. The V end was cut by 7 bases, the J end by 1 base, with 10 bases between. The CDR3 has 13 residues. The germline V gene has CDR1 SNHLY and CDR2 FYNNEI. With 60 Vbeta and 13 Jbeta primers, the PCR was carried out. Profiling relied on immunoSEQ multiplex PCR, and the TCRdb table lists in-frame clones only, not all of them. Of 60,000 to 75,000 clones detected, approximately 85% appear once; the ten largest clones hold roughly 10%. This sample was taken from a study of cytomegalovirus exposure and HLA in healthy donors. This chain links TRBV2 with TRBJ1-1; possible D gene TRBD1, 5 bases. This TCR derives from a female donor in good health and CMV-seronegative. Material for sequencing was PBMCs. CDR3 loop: CASTAGQNTEAFF. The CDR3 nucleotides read TGTGCCAGCACCGCAGGGCAGAACACTGAAGCTTTCTTT.